One sample yielded the 8 T cell receptor beta chains listed below, sequenced in a study of cytomegalovirus exposure and HLA in healthy donors. TCRdb's copy holds only in-frame clones and misses some; the assay was immunoSEQ multiplex PCR. In the table there are roughly 150,000 clones, roughly 80% of which are singletons. Sequences were obtained from PBMCs. The source is a man aged 30-40 years in good health and CMV-seropositive.

This rearrangement joins TRBV18 to TRBJ2-3, with TRBD2 as a possible D gene (6 bases). The CDR3 is 16 amino acids. The germline gives CDR1 KGHSH, CDR2 LQKENI. Trimming removed 3 bases at V and 5 bases at J, with 18 bases between. The CDR3 coding sequence is TGTGCCAGCTCACCCCTTTCCCAGGTCGGGGGAGATACGCAGTATTTT. It codes for CASSPLSQVGGDTQYF.

This sequence joins TRBV28 and TRBJ1-2; D possibly corresponds to TRBD1 (5 bases). The ends were cut back, 3 bases at V and 8 bases at J, with 16 bases in the middle. Germline V gives CDR1 MDHEN, CDR2 SYDVKM. The CDR3 covers 14 residues. The DNA of the CDR3 is TGTGCCAGCAGTTTTCCGAGCCCCGGGGGGGGCTACACCTTC. Translation gives CASSFPSPGGGYTF.

The CDR3 region has the DNA TGTGCCAGCAGTGCCCACAGGGGGCTCGGCTATGGCTACACCTTC. Translating it yields CASSAHRGLGYGYTF. The chain employs TRBV25-1 and TRBJ1-2, with 9 nucleotides matching TRBD1. With 4 bases clipped from V and 4 bases from J, the junction kept 7 bases outside the gene matches. Per the germline V gene, CDR1 is MGHDK and CDR2 is SYGVNS. The CDR3 spans 15 residues.

The V and J genes are TRBV6-5 and TRBJ1-2; TRBD1 agrees at 10 bases. The V segment lost 6 bases and the J segment 5 bases; nucleotides outside the gene matches: 9. CDR1 is MNHEY, CDR2 SVGAGI, per germline. The CDR3 is 15 residues long. This CDR3 is CASSADRGRRYGYTF. CDR3 coding DNA: TGTGCCAGCAGCGCCGACAGGGGGCGCCGTTATGGCTACACCTTC.

Comments on this clone: The junction shows a germline mismatch at one end, possibly a read error. V usage is TRBV6-5 and J usage is TRBJ2-7, with 7 bases aligning to TRBD1. The CDR3 has 14 residues. Germline CDR1 MNHEY, CDR2 SVGAGI. The CDR3 spells CASSTIRTGVPQSF. DNA for the CDR3: TGTGCCAGCAGTACCATCCGTACAGGGGTGCCCCAGTCCTTC.

The V call is TRBV28, the J call TRBJ1-5; D call uncertain. V lost 2 bases, J lost 0 bases, and 8 bases lay in between. The CDR3 runs to 15 residues. Germline V gives CDR1 MDHEN, CDR2 SYDVKM. The CDR3 region is CASSLHGYSNQPQHF. The CDR3 DNA reads as TGTGCCAGCAGTTTACACGGGTATAGCAATCAGCCCCAGCATTTT.

The gene calls are TRBV25-1 and TRBJ2-3; D may be TRBD1 (6 bases). The CDR3 covers 15 residues. V was cut by 5 bases and J by 2 bases, with 14 bases left in between. CDR1 is MGHDK and CDR2 is SYGVNS in the germline V gene. CDR3 protein: CASSFQGLVTDTQYF. In DNA form, the CDR3 reads TGTGCCAGCAGTTTCCAGGGGTTGGTCACAGATACGCAGTATTTT.

The chain combines TRBV27 with TRBJ2-3; 11 nucleotides align to TRBD2. Trimming took 3 bases from V and 2 from J; bases not matched to a gene: 7. The CDR3 runs to 17 residues. Germline values: CDR1 MNHEY, CDR2 SMNVEV (reference sequence). The CDR3 DNA is TGTGCCAGCAGTTTGGGACTAGCGGCGGGTGACACAGATACGCAGTATTTT. Encoded protein: CASSLGLAAGDTDTQYF.